This T cell receptor beta chain was identified in a study of T cell responses to AZD1222 COVID-19 vaccine. At the level of the study: Samples with a second dose at about 4 or about 12 weeks were pooled together.

Per germline, CDR1 LNHNV and CDR2 YYDKDF (reference sequence). The CDR3 contains 16 residues. V was cut by 1 base and J by 0 bases, with 12 bases left in between. TCRdb's copy holds only in-frame clones and misses some; the assay was immunoSEQ multiplex PCR. This sample has some 120,000 clones, with 88% found just once. The chain links TRBV15 to TRBJ1-1, with D perhaps matching TRBD1 (6 bases). The receptor comes from an adult in good health. The sequencing used peripheral blood, collected on day 0 of AZD1222 vaccination. The CDR3 DNA is TGTGCCACCAGCAGAGGAAGGACAGAGTTGAACACTGAAGCTTTCTTT. It yields the protein CATSRGRTELNTEAFF.